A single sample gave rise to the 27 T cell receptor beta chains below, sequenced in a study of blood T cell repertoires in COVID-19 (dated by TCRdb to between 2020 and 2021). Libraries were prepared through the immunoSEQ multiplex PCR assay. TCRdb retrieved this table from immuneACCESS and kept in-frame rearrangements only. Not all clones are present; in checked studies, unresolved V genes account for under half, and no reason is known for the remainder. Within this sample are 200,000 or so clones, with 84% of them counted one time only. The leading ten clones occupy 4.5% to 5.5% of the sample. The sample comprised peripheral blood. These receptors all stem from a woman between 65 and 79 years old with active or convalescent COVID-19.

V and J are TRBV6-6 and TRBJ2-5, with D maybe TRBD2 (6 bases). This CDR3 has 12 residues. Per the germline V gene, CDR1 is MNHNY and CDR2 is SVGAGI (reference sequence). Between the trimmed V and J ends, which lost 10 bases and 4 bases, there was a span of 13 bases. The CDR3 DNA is TGTGCCACCGGTCGGGAGCGAGAGACCCAGTACTTC. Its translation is CATGRERETQYF.

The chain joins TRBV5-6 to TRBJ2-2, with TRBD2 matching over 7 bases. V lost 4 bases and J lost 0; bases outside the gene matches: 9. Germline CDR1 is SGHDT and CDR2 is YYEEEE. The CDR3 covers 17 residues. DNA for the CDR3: TGTGCCAGCAGCCCTCCTTGGGGGGGGACGAACACCGGGGAGCTGTTTTTT. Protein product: CASSPPWGGTNTGELFF.

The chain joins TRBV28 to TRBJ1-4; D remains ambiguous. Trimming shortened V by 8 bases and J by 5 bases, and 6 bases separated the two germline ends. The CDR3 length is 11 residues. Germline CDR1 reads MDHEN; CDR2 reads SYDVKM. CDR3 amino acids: CASRENEKLFF. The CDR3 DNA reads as TGTGCCAGCCGGGAGAATGAAAAACTGTTTTTT.

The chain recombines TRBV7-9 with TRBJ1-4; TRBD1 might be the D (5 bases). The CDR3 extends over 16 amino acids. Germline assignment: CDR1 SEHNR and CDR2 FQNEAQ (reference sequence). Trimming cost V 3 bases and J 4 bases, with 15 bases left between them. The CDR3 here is CASSLGQGLLNEKLFF. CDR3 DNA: TGTGCCAGCAGCTTGGGCCAGGGACTGCTTAATGAAAAACTGTTTTTT.

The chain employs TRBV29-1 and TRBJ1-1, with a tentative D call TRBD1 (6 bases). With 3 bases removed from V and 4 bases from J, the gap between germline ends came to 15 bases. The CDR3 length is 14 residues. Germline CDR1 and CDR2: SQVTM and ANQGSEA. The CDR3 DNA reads TGCAGCGTTGATCTACAGGGAGTGCGCACTGAAGCTTTCTTT. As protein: CSVDLQGVRTEAFF.

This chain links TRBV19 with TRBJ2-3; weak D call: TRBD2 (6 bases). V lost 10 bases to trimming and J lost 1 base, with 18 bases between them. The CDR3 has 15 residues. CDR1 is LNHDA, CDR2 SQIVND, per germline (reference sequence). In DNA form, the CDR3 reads TGTGCCACCTCACCGGAGGGCCGGGGCACAGATACGCAGTATTTT. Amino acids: CATSPEGRGTDTQYF.

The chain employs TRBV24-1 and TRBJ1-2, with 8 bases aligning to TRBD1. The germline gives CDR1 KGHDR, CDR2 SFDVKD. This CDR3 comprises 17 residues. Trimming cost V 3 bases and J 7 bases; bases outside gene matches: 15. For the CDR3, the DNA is TGTGCCACCAGTGATCGCCGACAGGGGTTTTTAGCTCGTGGCTACACCTTC. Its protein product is CATSDRRQGFLARGYTF.

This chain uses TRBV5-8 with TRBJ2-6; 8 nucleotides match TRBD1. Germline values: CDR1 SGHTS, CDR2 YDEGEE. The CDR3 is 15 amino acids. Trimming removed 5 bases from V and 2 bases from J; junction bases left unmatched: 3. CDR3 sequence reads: CASSWTGTGANVLTF. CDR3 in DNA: TGTGCCAGCAGTTGGACAGGGACTGGGGCCAACGTCCTGACTTTC.

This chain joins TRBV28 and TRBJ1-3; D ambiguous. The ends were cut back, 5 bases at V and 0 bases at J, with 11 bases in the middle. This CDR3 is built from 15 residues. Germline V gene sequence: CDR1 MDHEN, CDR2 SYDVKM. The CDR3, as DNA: TGTGCCAGCAGTAAATTAGACTACTCTGGAAACACCATATATTTT. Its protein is CASSKLDYSGNTIYF.

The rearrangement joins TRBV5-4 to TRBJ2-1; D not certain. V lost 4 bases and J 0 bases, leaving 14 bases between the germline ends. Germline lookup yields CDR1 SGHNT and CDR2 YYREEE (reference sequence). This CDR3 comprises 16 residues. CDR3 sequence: CASSIPGGYSYNEQFF. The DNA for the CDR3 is TGTGCCAGCAGCATCCCCGGCGGTTACTCCTACAATGAGCAGTTCTTC.

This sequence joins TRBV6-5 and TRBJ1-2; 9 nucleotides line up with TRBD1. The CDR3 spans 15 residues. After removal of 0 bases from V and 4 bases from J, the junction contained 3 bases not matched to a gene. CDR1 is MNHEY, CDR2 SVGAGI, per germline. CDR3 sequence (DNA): TGTGCCAGCAGTTACTCGAGGGACAGGGCCTATGGCTACACCTTC. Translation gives CASSYSRDRAYGYTF.

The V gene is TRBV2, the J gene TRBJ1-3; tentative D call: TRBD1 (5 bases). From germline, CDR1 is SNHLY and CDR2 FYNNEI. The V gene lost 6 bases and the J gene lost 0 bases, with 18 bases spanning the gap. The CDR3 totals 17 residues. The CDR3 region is CASRERLVGLSGNTIYF. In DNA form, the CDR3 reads TGTGCCAGCAGGGAACGGTTGGTGGGGCTCTCTGGAAACACCATATATTTT. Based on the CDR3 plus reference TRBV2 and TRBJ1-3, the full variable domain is EPEVTQTPSHQVTQMGQEVILRCVPISNHLYFYWYRQILGQKVEFLVSFYNNEISEKSEIFDDQFSVERPDGSNFTLKIRSTKLEDSAMYFCASRERLVGLSGNTIYFGEGSWLTVV.

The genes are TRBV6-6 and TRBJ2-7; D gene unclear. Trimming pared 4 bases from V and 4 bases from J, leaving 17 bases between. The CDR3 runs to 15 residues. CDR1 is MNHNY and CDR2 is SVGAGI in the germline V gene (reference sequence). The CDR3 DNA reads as TGTGCCAGCAGTTCTGCAGAAATAAGATTGTACGAGCAGTACTTC. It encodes CASSSAEIRLYEQYF.

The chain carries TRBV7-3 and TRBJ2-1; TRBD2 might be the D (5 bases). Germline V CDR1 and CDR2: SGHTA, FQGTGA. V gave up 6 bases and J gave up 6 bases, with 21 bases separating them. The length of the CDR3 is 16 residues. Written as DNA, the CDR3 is TGTGCCAGCAGTCGAGCAAGGTCTAGTCGGGGCAATGAGCAGTTCTTC. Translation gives CASSRARSSRGNEQFF.

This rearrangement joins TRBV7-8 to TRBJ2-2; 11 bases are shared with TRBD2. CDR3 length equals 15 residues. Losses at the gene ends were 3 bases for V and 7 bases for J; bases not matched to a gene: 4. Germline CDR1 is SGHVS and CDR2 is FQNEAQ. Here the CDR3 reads CASSFGTSGGGELFF. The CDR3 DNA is TGTGCCAGCAGCTTCGGGACTAGCGGTGGCGGGGAGCTGTTTTTT.

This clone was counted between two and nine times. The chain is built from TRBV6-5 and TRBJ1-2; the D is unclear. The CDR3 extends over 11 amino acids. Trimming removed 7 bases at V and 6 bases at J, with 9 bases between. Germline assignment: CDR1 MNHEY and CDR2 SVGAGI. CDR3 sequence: CASITGDGYTF. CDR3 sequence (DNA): TGTGCCAGCATAACCGGGGATGGCTACACCTTC.

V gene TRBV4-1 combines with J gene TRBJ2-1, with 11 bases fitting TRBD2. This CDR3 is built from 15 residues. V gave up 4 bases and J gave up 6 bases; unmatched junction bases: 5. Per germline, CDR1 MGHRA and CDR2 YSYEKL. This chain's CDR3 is CASSLSGLAGNEQFF. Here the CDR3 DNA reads TGCGCCAGCAGCCTCTCCGGACTAGCGGGCAATGAGCAGTTCTTC.

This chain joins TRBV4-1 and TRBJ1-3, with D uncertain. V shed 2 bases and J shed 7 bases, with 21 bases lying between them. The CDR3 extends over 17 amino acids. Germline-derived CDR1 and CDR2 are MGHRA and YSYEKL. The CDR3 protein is CASSQPAYRGTWNTIYF. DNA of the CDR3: TGCGCCAGCAGCCAACCTGCGTACCGGGGAACTTGGAACACCATATATTTT.

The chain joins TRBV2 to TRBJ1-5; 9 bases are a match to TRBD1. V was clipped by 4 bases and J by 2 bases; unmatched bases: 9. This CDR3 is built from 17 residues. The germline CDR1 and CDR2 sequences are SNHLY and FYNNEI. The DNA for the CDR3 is TGTGCCAGCAGTGCCGGGACAGGGAAGGGTGGCAATCAGCCCCAGCATTTT. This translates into CASSAGTGKGGNQPQHF.

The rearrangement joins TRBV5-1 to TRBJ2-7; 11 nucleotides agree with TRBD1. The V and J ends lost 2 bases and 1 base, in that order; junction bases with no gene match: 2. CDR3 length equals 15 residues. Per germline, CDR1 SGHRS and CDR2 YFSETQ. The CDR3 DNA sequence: TGCGCCAGCAGCTTCGGGACAGGGGGGTCCTACGAGCAGTACTTC. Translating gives CASSFGTGGSYEQYF.

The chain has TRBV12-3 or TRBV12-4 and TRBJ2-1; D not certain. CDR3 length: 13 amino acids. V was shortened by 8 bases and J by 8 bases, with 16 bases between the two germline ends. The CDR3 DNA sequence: TGTGCCAGCTCCCCTACGATTTTTCATGAGCAGTTCTTC. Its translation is CASSPTIFHEQFF.

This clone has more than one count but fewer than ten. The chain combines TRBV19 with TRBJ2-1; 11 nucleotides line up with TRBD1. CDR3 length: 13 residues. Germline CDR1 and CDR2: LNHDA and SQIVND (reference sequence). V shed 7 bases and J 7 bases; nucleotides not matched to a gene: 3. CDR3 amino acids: CASKGQGVNEQFF. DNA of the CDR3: TGTGCCAGTAAGGGACAGGGGGTAAATGAGCAGTTCTTC.

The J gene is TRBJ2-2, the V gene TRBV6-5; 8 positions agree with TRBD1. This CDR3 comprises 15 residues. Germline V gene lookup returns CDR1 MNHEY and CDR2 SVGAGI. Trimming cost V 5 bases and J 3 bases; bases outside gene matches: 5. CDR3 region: CASSPQGADTGELFF. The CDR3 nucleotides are TGTGCCAGCAGTCCCCAGGGGGCCGACACCGGGGAGCTGTTTTTT.

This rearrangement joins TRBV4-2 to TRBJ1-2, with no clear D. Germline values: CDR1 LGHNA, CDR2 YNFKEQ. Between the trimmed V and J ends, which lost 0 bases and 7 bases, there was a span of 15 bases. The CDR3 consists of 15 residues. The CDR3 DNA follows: TGTGCCAGCAGCCAAGATCCCCGGGTTGAGGGTGGCTACACCTTC. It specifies CASSQDPRVEGGYTF.

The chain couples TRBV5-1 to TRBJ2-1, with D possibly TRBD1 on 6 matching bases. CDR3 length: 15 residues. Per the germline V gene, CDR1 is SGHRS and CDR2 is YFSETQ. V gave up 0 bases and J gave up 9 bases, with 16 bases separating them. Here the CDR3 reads CASSLGGHANGEQFF. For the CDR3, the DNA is TGCGCCAGCAGCTTGGGGGGACACGCGAATGGTGAGCAGTTCTTC.

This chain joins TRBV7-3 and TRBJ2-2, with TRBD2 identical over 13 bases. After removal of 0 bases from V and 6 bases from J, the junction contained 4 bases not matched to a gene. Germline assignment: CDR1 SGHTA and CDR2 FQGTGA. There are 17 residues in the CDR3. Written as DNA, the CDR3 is TGTGCCAGCAGCTTAACTGGACTAGCGGGAGTGTCCGGGGAGCTGTTTTTT. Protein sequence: CASSLTGLAGVSGELFF.

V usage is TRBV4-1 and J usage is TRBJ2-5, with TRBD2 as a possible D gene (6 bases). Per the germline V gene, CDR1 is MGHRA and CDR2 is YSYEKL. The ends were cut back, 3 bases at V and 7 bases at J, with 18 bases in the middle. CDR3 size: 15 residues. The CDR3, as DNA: TGCGCCAGCAGCCAGCCGGGGGATCGGGGTACGACCCAGTACTTC. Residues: CASSQPGDRGTTQYF.